This T cell receptor beta chain originates from a study of T cells after yellow fever vaccination. 5'RACE template switching added a universal primer site and UMIs to TCR cDNA. Via MiXCR, TCRdb re-called the 5' RACE reads, giving one row per CDR3 protein. The sample holds about 21,000 distinct CDR3 sequences, less than 5.5% seen once. This clonotype is termed medium-sized. Broader study findings: At 96% for CD4 and almost 90% for CD8, most primary-vaccination clones showed up again after the booster. High-abundance clonotypes from the bulk population could contaminate FACS-sorted repertoires. Practically every clonotype that responded to the vaccine could not be detected in sorted memory subsets on day 0.

The TCR originated in a man aged 18 to 35 who received the YFV17D yellow fever vaccine. The specimen comprised PBMCs, either bulk or a sorted T-cell subset (CD4+, CD8+, memory, or dextramer-sorted; not recorded which), sampled more than 40 days after the first yellow fever vaccination.

This CDR3 reads CASSLLCLTGWTDTQYF. CDR3 DNA: TGTGCCAGCAGTTTATTGTGTTTGACAGGGTGGACAGATACGCAGTATTTT. The gene calls are TRBV27 and TRBJ2-3; 7 nucleotides agree with TRBD1. CDR1 and CDR2 from the germline V gene are MNHEY and SMNVEV (reference sequence). This CDR3 is built from 17 residues. Losses at the gene ends were 1 base for V and 3 bases for J; bases not matched to a gene: 10.